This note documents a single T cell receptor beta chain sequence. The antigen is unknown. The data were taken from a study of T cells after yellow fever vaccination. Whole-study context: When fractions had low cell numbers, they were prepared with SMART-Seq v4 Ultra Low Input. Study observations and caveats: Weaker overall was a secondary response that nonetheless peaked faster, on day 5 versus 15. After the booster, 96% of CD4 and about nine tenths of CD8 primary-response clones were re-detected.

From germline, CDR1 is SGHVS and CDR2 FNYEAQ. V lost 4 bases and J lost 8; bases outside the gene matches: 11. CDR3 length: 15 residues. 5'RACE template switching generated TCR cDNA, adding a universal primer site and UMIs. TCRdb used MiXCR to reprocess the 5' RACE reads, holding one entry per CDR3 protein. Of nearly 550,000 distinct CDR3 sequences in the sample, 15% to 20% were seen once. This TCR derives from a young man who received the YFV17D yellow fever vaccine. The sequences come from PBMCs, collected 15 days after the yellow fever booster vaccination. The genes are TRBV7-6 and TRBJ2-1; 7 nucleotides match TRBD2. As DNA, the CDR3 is TGTGCCAGCAGCTCGGGGTTTGGTACTAGCGATGAGCAGTTCTTC. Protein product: CASSSGFGTSDEQFF.